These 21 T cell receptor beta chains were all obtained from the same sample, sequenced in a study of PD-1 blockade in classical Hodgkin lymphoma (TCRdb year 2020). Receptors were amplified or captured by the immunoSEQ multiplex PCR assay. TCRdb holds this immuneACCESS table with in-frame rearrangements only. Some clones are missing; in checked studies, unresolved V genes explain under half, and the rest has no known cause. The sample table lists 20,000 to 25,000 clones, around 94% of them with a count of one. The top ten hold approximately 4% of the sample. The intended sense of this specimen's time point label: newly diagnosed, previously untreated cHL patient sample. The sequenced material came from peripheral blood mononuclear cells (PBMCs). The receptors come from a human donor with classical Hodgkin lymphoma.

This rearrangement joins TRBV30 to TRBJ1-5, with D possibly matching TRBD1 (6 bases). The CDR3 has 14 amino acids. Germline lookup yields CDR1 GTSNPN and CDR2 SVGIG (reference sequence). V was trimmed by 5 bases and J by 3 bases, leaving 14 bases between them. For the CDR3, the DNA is TGTGCCTGGGGTACCGGACAGCCCAATCAGCCCCAGCATTTT. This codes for CAWGTGQPNQPQHF.

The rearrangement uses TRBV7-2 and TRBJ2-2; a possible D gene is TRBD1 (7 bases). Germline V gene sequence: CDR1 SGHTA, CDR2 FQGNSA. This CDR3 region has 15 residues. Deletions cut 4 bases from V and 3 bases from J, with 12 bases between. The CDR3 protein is CASSSGDRDTGELFF. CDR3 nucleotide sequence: TGTGCCAGCAGCTCGGGAGACAGGGACACCGGGGAGCTGTTTTTT.

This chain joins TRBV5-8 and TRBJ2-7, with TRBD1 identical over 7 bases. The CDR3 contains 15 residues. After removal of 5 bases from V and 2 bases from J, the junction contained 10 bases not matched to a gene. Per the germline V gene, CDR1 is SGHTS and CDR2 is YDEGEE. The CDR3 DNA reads TGTGCCAGCAGTTTCACGACAGGGCGAACCTACGAGCAGTACTTC. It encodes CASSFTTGRTYEQYF.

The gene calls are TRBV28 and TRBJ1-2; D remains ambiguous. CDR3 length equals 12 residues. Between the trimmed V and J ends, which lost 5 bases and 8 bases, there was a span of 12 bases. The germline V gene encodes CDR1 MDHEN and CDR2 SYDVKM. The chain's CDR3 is CASSPLAGGYTF. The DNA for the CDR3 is TGTGCCAGCAGTCCACTCGCGGGCGGCTACACCTTC.

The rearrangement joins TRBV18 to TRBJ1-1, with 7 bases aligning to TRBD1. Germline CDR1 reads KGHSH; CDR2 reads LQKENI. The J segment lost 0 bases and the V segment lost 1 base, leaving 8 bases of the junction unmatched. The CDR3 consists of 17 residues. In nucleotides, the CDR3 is TGTGCCAGCTCACCACTTCGACAGGGCCCCATGAACACTGAAGCTTTCTTT. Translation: CASSPLRQGPMNTEAFF.

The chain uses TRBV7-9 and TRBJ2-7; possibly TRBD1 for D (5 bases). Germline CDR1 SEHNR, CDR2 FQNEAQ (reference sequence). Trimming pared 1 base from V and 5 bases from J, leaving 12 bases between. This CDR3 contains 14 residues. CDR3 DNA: TGTGCCAGCAGCTTAGTAGGGGTTGGAGACGAGCAGTACTTC. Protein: CASSLVGVGDEQYF.

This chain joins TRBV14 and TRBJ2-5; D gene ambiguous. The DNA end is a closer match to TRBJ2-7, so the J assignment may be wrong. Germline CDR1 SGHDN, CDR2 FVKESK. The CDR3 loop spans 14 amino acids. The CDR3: CASSQGGFSYEQYF. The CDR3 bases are TGTGCCAGCAGCCAAGGGGGTTTCTCCTACGAGCAGTACTTC.

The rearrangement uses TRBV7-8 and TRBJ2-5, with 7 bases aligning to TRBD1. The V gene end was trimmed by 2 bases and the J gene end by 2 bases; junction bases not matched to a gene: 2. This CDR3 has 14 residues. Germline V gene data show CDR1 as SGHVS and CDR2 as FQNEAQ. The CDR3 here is CASSLLTGQETQYF. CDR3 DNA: TGTGCCAGCAGCTTATTGACAGGGCAAGAGACCCAGTACTTC.

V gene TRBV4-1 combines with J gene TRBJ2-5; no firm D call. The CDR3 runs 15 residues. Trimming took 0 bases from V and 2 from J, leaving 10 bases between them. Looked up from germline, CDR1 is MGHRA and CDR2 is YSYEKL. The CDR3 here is CASSQDRLRQETQYF. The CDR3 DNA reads TGCGCCAGCAGCCAAGATCGGCTCAGGCAAGAGACCCAGTACTTC.

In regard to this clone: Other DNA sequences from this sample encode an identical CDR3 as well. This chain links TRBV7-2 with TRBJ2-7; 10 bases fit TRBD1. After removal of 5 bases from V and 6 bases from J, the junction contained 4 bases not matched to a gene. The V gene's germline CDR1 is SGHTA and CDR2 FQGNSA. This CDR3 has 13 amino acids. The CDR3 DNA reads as TGTGCCAGCAGCCCGTGGACAGGGGGCGAGCAGTACTTC. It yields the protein CASSPWTGGEQYF.

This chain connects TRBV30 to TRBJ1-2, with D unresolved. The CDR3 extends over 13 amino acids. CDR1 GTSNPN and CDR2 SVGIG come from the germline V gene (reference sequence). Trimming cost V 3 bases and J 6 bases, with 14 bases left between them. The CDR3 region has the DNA TGTGCCTGGAGCCCCAGCGGCTACGATGGCTACACCTTC. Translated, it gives CAWSPSGYDGYTF.

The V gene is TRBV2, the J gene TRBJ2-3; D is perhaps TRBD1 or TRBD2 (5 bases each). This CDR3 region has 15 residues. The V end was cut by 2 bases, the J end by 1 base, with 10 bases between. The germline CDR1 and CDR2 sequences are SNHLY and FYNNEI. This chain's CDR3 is CASSERGPRTDTQYF. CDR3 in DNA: TGTGCCAGCAGTGAACGGGGCCCTCGCACAGATACGCAGTATTTT.

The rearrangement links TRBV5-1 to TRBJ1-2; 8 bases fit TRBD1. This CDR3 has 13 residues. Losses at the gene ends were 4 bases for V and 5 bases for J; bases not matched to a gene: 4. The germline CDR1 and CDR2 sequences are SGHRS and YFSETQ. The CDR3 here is CASSADRGYGYTF. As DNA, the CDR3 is TGCGCCAGCAGCGCAGACAGGGGATATGGCTACACCTTC.

The CDR3 is CASSSLTGSFHNEQFF. The CDR3, as DNA: TGCGCCAGCAGCTCGTTGACAGGGTCGTTTCACAATGAGCAGTTCTTC. This chain joins TRBV5-1 and TRBJ2-1, with 7 bases identical to TRBD1. Looked up from germline, CDR1 is SGHRS and CDR2 is YFSETQ. The CDR3 length is 16 residues. With V trimmed by 3 bases and J by 5 bases, 11 bases remained unmatched.

The CDR3 DNA follows: TGCGCCAGCAGTCGGGACAGCTACGAGCAGTACTTC. The encoded protein is CASSRDSYEQYF. The rearrangement joins TRBV10-2 to TRBJ2-7; 7 bases are shared with TRBD1. The germline CDR1 and CDR2 sequences are WSHSY and SAAADI. This CDR3 region has 12 residues. V gave up 5 bases and J gave up 3 bases; unmatched junction bases: 1.

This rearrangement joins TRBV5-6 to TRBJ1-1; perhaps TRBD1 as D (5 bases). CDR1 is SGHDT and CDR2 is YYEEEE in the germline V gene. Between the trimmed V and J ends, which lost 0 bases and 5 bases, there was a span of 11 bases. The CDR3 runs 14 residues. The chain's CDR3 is CASSLASGVTEAFF. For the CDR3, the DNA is TGTGCCAGCAGCTTGGCCTCGGGGGTGACTGAAGCTTTCTTT. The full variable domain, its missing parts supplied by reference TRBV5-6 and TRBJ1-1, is DAGVTQSPTHLIKTRGQQVTLRCSPKSGHDTVSWYQQALGQGPQFIFQYYEEEERQRGNFPDRFSGHQFPNYSSELNVNALLLGDSALYLCASSLASGVTEAFFGQGTRLTVV.

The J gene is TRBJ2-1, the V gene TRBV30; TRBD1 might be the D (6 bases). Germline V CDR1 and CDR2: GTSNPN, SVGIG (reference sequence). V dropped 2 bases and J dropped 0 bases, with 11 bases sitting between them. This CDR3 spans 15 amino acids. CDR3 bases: TGTGCCTGGAGTCGGCAGGGGAGCTCCTACAATGAGCAGTTCTTC. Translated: CAWSRQGSSYNEQFF.

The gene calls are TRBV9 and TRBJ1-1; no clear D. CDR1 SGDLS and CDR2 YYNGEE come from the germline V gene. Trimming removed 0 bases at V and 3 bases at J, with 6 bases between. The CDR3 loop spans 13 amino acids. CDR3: CASSVGTHTEAFF. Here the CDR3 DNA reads TGTGCCAGCAGCGTAGGAACGCACACTGAAGCTTTCTTT.

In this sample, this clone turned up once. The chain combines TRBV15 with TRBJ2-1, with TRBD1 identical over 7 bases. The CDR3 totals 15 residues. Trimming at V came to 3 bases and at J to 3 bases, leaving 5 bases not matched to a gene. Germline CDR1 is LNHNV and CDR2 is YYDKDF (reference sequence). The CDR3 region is CATSRDRTVYNEQFF. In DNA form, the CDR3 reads TGTGCCACCAGCAGGGACAGGACAGTCTACAATGAGCAGTTCTTC.

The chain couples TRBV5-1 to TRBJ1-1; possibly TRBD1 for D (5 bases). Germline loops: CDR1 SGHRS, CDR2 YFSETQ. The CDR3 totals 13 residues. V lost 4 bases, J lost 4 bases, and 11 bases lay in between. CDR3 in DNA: TGCGCCAGCAGCCACCAAGGGACCACTGAAGCTTTCTTT. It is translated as CASSHQGTTEAFF.

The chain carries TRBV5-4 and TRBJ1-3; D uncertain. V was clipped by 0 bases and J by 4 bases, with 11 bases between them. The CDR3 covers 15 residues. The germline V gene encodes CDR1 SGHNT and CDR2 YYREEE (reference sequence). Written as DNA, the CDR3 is TGTGCCAGCAGCTTGGAAGGCGGAGTCGGAAACACCATATATTTT. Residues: CASSLEGGVGNTIYF.